One and the same sample provided the 11 T cell receptor beta chains below, sequenced in a study of T cells in Graves' hyperthyroidism and ophthalmopathy. Amplified TCR beta CDR3 regions came from RNA transcripts. The study used the HTBI primer set for a first-round RT-PCR of the TCR CDR3. TCRdb fed the multiplex PCR reads into MiXCR, producing one record per CDR3 protein. The sample gives roughly 400,000 distinct CDR3 sequences, 11% to 15% of which show up once; over 25% is in the top ten. The sample taken for sequencing was blood. The source is a middle-aged man with Graves' ophthalmopathy.

This clonotype was recorded a few times. The chain carries TRBV7-9 and TRBJ1-5; the D gene is possibly TRBD1 (5 bases). Trimming shortened V by 1 base and J by 5 bases, and 9 bases separated the two germline ends. The CDR3 has 14 residues. CDR1 SEHNR and CDR2 FQNEAQ come from the germline V gene (reference sequence). Written as DNA, the CDR3 is TGTGCCAGCAGCTTAGGGTCAGGGTATCAGCCCCAGCATTTT. Encoded protein: CASSLGSGYQPQHF.

In its sample, this clonotype was seen many times. The chain combines TRBV13 with TRBJ2-5, with TRBD2 identical over 11 bases. Trimming took 5 bases from V and 2 from J; bases not matched to a gene: 7. This CDR3 has 16 residues. The germline CDR1 and CDR2 sequences are PRHDT and FYEKMQ (reference sequence). CDR3 amino acids: CASSTGTSGLQETQYF. CDR3 DNA sequence: TGTGCCAGCAGCACTGGGACTAGCGGATTACAAGAGACCCAGTACTTC.

This clonotype appeared a few times. The chain employs TRBV29-1 and TRBJ2-3, with D hard to call. V lost 7 bases and J lost 3, with 17 bases in between. CDR3 length equals 14 residues. Germline values: CDR1 SQVTM, CDR2 ANQGSEA. CDR3 amino acids: CSALPPGLTDTQYF. As DNA, the CDR3 is TGCAGCGCCCTCCCCCCGGGCTTGACAGATACGCAGTATTTT.

The CDR3 is CASSLGRGSVSYNEQFF. CDR3 nucleotides: TGTGCCAGCAGCTTAGGGAGAGGGTCGGTCTCCTACAATGAGCAGTTCTTC. This rearrangement joins TRBV7-8 to TRBJ2-1; D is possibly TRBD2 (5 bases). The CDR3 extends over 17 amino acids. Looked up from germline, CDR1 is SGHVS and CDR2 is FQNEAQ. Trimming took 1 base from V and 0 from J, leaving 13 bases between them.

This clonotype was seen at least ten times. This rearrangement joins TRBV11-2 to TRBJ2-5; D is ambiguous. The CDR3 covers 16 residues. V was shortened by 2 bases and J by 4 bases, with 17 bases between the two germline ends. In germline, CDR1 is SGHAT, CDR2 FQNNGV. CDR3: CASSLLSRRRPETQYF. The CDR3 region has the DNA TGTGCCAGCAGCTTATTGTCGAGAAGGCGGCCAGAGACCCAGTACTTC.

The table lists this clonotype with a few counts. The chain employs TRBV9 and TRBJ1-2; D is ambiguous. This CDR3 region has 12 residues. CDR1 is SGDLS and CDR2 is YYNGEE in the germline V gene. Trimming removed 1 base at V and 13 bases at J, with 14 bases between. CDR3 sequence reads: CASSVTRGALTF. The CDR3 DNA reads TGTGCCAGCAGCGTAACCCGGGGTGCTCTCACCTTC.

In its sample, this clonotype was seen many times. The gene calls are TRBV15 and TRBJ2-7; perhaps TRBD2 as D (7 bases). CDR1 is LNHNV, CDR2 YYDKDF, per germline (reference sequence). Trimming cost V 3 bases and J 5 bases, with 20 bases left between them. This CDR3 spans 16 amino acids. CDR3 region: CATSRGSYGGLNEQYF. CDR3 nucleotide sequence: TGTGCCACCAGCAGGGGAAGTTACGGGGGGCTAAACGAGCAGTACTTC.

This clonotype was seen a handful of times. This chain connects TRBV7-9 to TRBJ2-1; the D gene is possibly TRBD2 (6 bases). CDR3 size: 13 residues. Per germline, CDR1 SEHNR and CDR2 FQNEAQ (reference sequence). Trimming took 5 bases from V and 10 from J, leaving 15 bases between them. The CDR3 protein is CASSPKTGVEQFF. The CDR3 DNA reads TGTGCCAGCAGCCCCAAGACGGGAGTCGAGCAGTTCTTC. The full variable domain, rest sourced from reference TRBV7-9 and TRBJ2-1, is DTGVSQNPRHKITKRGQNVTFRCDPISEHNRLYWYRQTLGQGPEFLTYFQNEAQLEKSRLLSDRFSAERPKGSFSTLEIQRTEQGDSAMYLCASSPKTGVEQFFGPGTRLTVL.

There are many counts of this clonotype. The CDR3 loop is CARTLSDTQYF. CDR3 coding DNA: TGTGCCAGGACTCTTTCCGATACGCAGTATTTT. V gene TRBV2 combines with J gene TRBJ2-3, with D unresolved. Trimming pared 9 bases from V and 6 bases from J, leaving 10 bases between. The V gene's germline CDR1 is SNHLY and CDR2 FYNNEI. The CDR3 covers 11 residues.

The table lists this clonotype with many counts. This sequence joins TRBV5-6 and TRBJ1-2; D gene unclear. The V gene lost 10 bases and the J gene lost 0 bases, with 13 bases spanning the gap. The CDR3 consists of 13 residues. The germline gives CDR1 SGHDT, CDR2 YYEEEE. Written as DNA, the CDR3 is TGTGCCTCACGAGGACTTACTAACTATGGCTACACCTTC. It encodes CASRGLTNYGYTF. Complete variable domain (other parts from reference TRBV5-6 and TRBJ1-2): DAGVTQSPTHLIKTRGQQVTLRCSPKSGHDTVSWYQQALGQGPQFIFQYYEEEERQRGNFPDRFSGHQFPNYSSELNVNALLLGDSALYLCASRGLTNYGYTFGSGTRLTVV.

This clonotype showed up many times. The chain employs TRBV12-3 or TRBV12-4 and TRBJ2-5; TRBD2 might be the D (6 bases). This CDR3 has 15 residues. The V end was cut by 3 bases, the J end by 2 bases, with 13 bases between. The CDR3 nucleotides read TGTGCCAGCAGTTTTACGGGAGACAGACAAGAGACCCAGTACTTC. Translating it yields CASSFTGDRQETQYF.